The T cell receptor (beta chain) under discussion was sequenced for a study of T cells expressing NK-cell markers. The study's findings and limits: One observes that, in a handful of donors, these clonotypes were also the leading ones within the CD3+CD56-NKG2C+ fraction. Dominant NKG2C+ clonotypes in roughly six donors made up roughly 1.0-7.0% of CD8+ T cells.

Germline CDR1 reads MGHDK; CDR2 reads SYGVNS. This CDR3 has 14 amino acids. Remarks on this clonotype: Its target is unknown.

Following a re-call of the 5' RACE reads, TCRdb has one entry per CDR3 protein and lacks DNA. Found here are a few hundred thousand distinct CDR3 sequences; the top ten clones hold under 0.5%. This chain links TRBV25-1 with TRBJ1-1; TCRdb's D call of TRBD1 is untestable without DNA. Sequenced material: blood T cells: a sorted CD56 or NKG2C T cell subset, CD4+ or CD8+ T cells, or bulk PBMC T cells (not recorded which). This receptor was obtained from a man between 18 and 35 years old in good health. The CDR3 loop is CASSWGTANTEAFF.